This is a list of T cell receptor beta chains from one sample in a study of T cell responses to AZD1222 COVID-19 vaccine. Some clones are missing from TCRdb's copy, which holds only in-frame ones; the method was immunoSEQ multiplex PCR. The data hold 150,000 to 200,000 clones, with roughly 92% observed a single time. The sample in question was peripheral blood, obtained 28 days after the second AZD1222 dose. These receptors all come from an adult who received the AZD1222 COVID-19 vaccine. CDR3s include the opening cysteine and the closing phenylalanine or tryptophan. The D gene is left open where the match is weak. Clone size is shown for a subset of rows, as once, few, many or a class of expanded clone.

J,V,size,D,CDR3,DNA
TRBJ2-3,TRBV7-2,-,-,CASSSPSTDTQYF,TGTGCCAGCAGCAGTCCTAGCACAGATACGCAGTATTTT
TRBJ2-7,TRBV27,-,-,CASSFRTAIYEQYF,TGTGCCAGCAGTTTTAGGACCGCGATCTACGAGCAGTACTTC
TRBJ1-6,TRBV30,-,-,CAWMGRLNSPLHF,TGTGCCTGGATGGGACGGCTAAATTCACCCCTCCACTTT
TRBJ2-7,TRBV19,-,-,CASSRARAYEQYF,TGTGCCAGTAGTAGGGCCCGGGCGTACGAGCAGTACTTC
TRBJ2-7,TRBV27,-,-,CASSSRPYEQYF,TGTGCCAGCAGTAGCCGGCCCTACGAGCAGTACTTC
TRBJ2-4,TRBV19,-,-,CASGPSPGSTNIQYF,TGTGCCAGCGGTCCCTCCCCCGGGAGTACGAACATTCAGTACTTC
TRBJ1-6,TRBV10-3,few,-,CAISVSELLFSPLHF,TGTGCCATCAGTGTATCAGAGCTCCTTTTTTCACCCCTCCACTTT
TRBJ1-2,TRBV12-3/TRBV12-4,few,-,CASSSPTGKGYTF,TGTGCCAGCAGTTCCCCTACAGGGAAGGGCTACACCTTC
TRBJ1-2,TRBV5-1,-,-,CASRPGQNYGYTF,TGCGCCAGCAGGCCCGGACAGAACTATGGCTACACCTTC
TRBJ2-7,TRBV2,-,TRBD1,CASSLDRAAPYEQYF,TGTGCCAGCAGCCTGGACAGGGCAGCCCCCTACGAGCAGTACTTC
TRBJ1-6,TRBV3-1/TRBV3-2,-,-,CASSQGSRNSPLHF,TGTGCCAGCAGCCAGGGGTCCCGTAATTCACCCCTCCACTTT
TRBJ2-7,TRBV6-6,-,TRBD1,CASTYQGQGLYEQYF,TGTGCCAGCACCTATCAGGGACAGGGGTTATACGAGCAGTACTTC
TRBJ2-1,TRBV3-1/TRBV3-2,-,-,CASSQGRFDYNEQFF,TGTGCCAGCAGCCAAGGCAGGTTCGACTACAATGAGCAGTTCTTC
TRBJ2-7,TRBV6-5,-,-,CASLQGMTYEQYF,TGTGCCAGCCTACAGGGCATGACCTACGAGCAGTACTTC